Listed here are 5 T cell receptor beta chains from one sample, sequenced in a study of blood T cell repertoires in COVID-19. TCRdb keeps only in-frame clones here, not all; method: immunoSEQ multiplex PCR. Among hundreds of thousands of clones, around 82% were seen once, and the ten largest hold around 4.6%. The material sequenced was PBMCs or T cells enriched from blood (not recorded which). The receptors originated from a woman aged 50 to 60 who had been exposed to COVID-19.

This chain joins TRBV27 and TRBJ2-3, with no clear D. The CDR3 is made up of 13 amino acids. Germline CDR1 MNHEY, CDR2 SMNVEV (reference sequence). The V end lost 4 bases, the J end lost 0 bases, and 5 bases lay between the germline ends. The CDR3 loop reads CASSSQSTDTQYF. The CDR3, as DNA: TGTGCCAGCAGTTCTCAGAGCACAGATACGCAGTATTTT.

This clone is a singleton in its sample. This chain joins TRBV28 and TRBJ2-7; possibly TRBD2 for D (6 bases). The CDR3 contains 15 residues. Germline-derived CDR1 and CDR2 are MDHEN and SYDVKM. The V and J ends lost 4 bases and 4 bases respectively, with 17 bases between them. The CDR3: CASSSGGPLDYEQYF. DNA for the CDR3: TGTGCCAGCAGTTCAGGAGGGCCCTTAGATTACGAGCAGTACTTC.

V gene TRBV6-2 or TRBV6-3 combines with J gene TRBJ2-1, with TRBD2 matching over 14 bases. The CDR3 contains 18 residues. The junction had 12 bases not matched to a gene; V was cut back by 7 bases and J by 4 bases. Germline V gene lookup returns CDR1 MNHEY and CDR2 SVGEGT. CDR3 residues: CASTPRMTSGGGYNEQFF. As DNA, the CDR3 is TGTGCCAGCACCCCTAGAATGACTAGCGGGGGGGGTTACAATGAGCAGTTCTTC.

The V and J genes are TRBV27 and TRBJ2-6; 7 bases fit TRBD2. The CDR3 is 16 amino acids. The germline CDR1 and CDR2 sequences are MNHEY and SMNVEV (reference sequence). The trim removed 2 bases at V and 4 bases at J, leaving 5 bases unmatched. In DNA form, the CDR3 reads TGTGCCAGCAGTTTAAACGGGAGGTCCGGGGCCAACGTCCTGACTTTC. Its protein is CASSLNGRSGANVLTF.

The rearrangement uses TRBV7-9 and TRBJ1-3, with D uncertain. Germline-derived CDR1 and CDR2 are SEHNR and FQNEAQ (reference sequence). The CDR3 is 13 residues long. Trimming removed 3 bases at V and 4 bases at J, with 7 bases between. The CDR3 nucleotides are TGTGCCAGCAGCTTTCCCCAAGGAAACACCATATATTTT. Translated: CASSFPQGNTIYF.